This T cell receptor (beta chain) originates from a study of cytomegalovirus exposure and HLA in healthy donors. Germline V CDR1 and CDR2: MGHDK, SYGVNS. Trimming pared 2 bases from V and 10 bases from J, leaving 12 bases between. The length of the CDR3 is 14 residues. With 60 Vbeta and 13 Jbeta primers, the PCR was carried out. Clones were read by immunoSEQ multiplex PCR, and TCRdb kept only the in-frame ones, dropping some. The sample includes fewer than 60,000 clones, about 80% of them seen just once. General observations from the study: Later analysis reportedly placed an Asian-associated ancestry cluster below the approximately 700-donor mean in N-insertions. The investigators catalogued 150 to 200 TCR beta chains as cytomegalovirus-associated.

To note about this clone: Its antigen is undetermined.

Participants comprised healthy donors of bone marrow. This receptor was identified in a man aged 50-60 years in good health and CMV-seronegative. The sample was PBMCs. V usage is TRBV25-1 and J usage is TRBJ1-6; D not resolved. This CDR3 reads CASSEQARQSPLHF. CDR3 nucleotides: TGTGCCAGCAGTGAACAGGCCCGCCAATCACCCCTCCACTTT.